The clone carrying this T cell receptor (beta chain) was picked up many times. Arm-PCR of CDR3 regions and iRepertoire HTBI primers were used to build TCR beta libraries. One entry per CDR3 protein results from TCRdb running MiXCR on the multiplex PCR reads. The data hold 550,000 or so distinct CDR3 sequences, with 12% observed a single time. The data originate from a study of regulatory T cells in long-lasting Graves disease. Time point reported: newly diagnosed GD, antithyroid drugs for less than 3 months. Extracted RNA from PBMCs served as the source of the TCR library. The authors diagnosed Graves' disease using American Thyroid Association guidelines. These data were also filed under a second study, of T cells in Graves' hyperthyroidism and ophthalmopathy.

The sequenced sample was peripheral blood mononuclear cells (PBMCs), obtained at new diagnosis, from a patient treated with antithyroid drugs. This sequence originates from a woman aged 25-40 years with Graves disease.

In DNA form, the CDR3 reads TGTGCCAGCAGGGGAGAAGGGATGCTAGGGCCCCAGCATTTT. Its protein is CASRGEGMLGPQHF. V and J are TRBV6-1 and TRBJ1-5; D unclear. This CDR3 is 14 amino acids long. Germline CDR1 MNHNS, CDR2 SASEGT. The V end lost 6 bases, the J end lost 9 bases, and 18 bases lay between the germline ends.